Listed here is a single TCR beta chain. Its matching antigen is unknown. The data stem from a study of beta chain features in type 1 diabetes. Study overall: Sorted cells from all samples, numbering approximately 100 million, were examined.

The study reverse transcribed the entire isolated RNA, so it sequenced expressed TCRB transcripts. The repertoire was sequenced with immunoSEQ multiplex PCR; TCRdb's copy has only in-frame clones and lacks some. Of approximately 270,000 clones listed, 14% are singletons. Study-level results: Naive, central memory and regulatory TCRB repertoires appeared more similar among patients than healthy donors. Shorter TCRB CDR3s, moderately but significantly so, marked every one of the four CD4+ subsets in Type 1 diabetes patients. Patients with type 1 diabetes carried fewer insertions and had more deletions at their VDJ junctions.

Sorted CD4+ subsets: naive, central memory, regulatory, stem cell-like memory (CD45RO/CCR7/CD25/CD127/CD95/CD27 panel). The CDR3 has 15 residues. V was shortened by 2 bases and J by 7 bases, with 17 bases between the two germline ends. CDR1 is MNHEY, CDR2 SMNVEV, per germline (reference sequence). Input material: naive CD4+ T cells from blood. The chain uses TRBV27 and TRBJ1-1; no clear D. The sequence was obtained from a young man with type 1 diabetes. The CDR3 region has the DNA TGTGCCAGCAGTTTAATCGCGGCCGGGAGGGTTGAAGCTTTCTTT. This gives the protein CASSLIAAGRVEAFF.